This passage covers 31 T cell receptor beta chains from one sample sequenced in a study of T cell responses to AZD1222 COVID-19 vaccine. The protocol was immunoSEQ multiplex PCR, while the TCRdb copy is restricted to in-frame clones and leaves out a portion. The sample shows under 150,000 clones, about 87% of them seen only once. The sequencing here drew on peripheral blood, taken on day 0 of AZD1222 vaccination. The receptors were gathered from an adult in good health.

The chain uses TRBV19 and TRBJ2-5; the D gene is possibly TRBD2 (6 bases). Trimming cost V 5 bases and J 4 bases, with 11 bases left between them. The CDR3 spans 13 residues. Germline values: CDR1 LNHDA, CDR2 SQIVND (reference sequence). The CDR3 reads CASSFLARETQYF. CDR3 nucleotide sequence: TGTGCCAGTAGTTTCCTAGCGCGAGAGACCCAGTACTTC.

This clone has a handful of counts. The J gene is TRBJ2-3, the V gene TRBV29-1; D tentatively fits TRBD1 or TRBD2 (5 bases each). The CDR3 consists of 15 residues. Germline CDR1 and CDR2: SQVTM and ANQGSEA. Trimming shortened V by 6 bases and J by 2 bases, and 18 bases separated the two germline ends. This CDR3 is CSVPGGSGATDTQYF. CDR3 nucleotides: TGCAGCGTCCCGGGCGGTTCCGGGGCCACAGATACGCAGTATTTT.

This chain's CDR3 is CATAGSSSYEQYF. The CDR3 bases are TGTGCCACCGCCGGGTCCTCTTCCTACGAGCAGTACTTC. This chain joins TRBV7-9 and TRBJ2-7; no clear D gene. CDR3 size: 13 residues. Trimming removed 10 bases at V and 1 base at J, with 14 bases between. Germline CDR1 and CDR2: SEHNR and FQNEAQ (reference sequence).

This clone has just one count. V and J are TRBV2 and TRBJ2-5, with D perhaps matching TRBD1 (6 bases). The CDR3 totals 14 residues. The germline CDR1 and CDR2 sequences are SNHLY and FYNNEI. Trimming cost V 7 bases and J 7 bases, with 19 bases left between them. The CDR3 sequence: CASTEGGGRMTQYF. For the CDR3, the DNA is TGTGCCAGCACTGAGGGTGGGGGCAGGATGACCCAGTACTTC.

This rearrangement joins TRBV14 to TRBJ1-6; 7 nucleotides agree with TRBD1. The germline V gene has CDR1 SGHDN and CDR2 FVKESK. Unmatched junction bases numbered 12, after V lost 4 bases and J lost 18 bases. The CDR3 contains 13 residues. The CDR3 DNA reads as TGTGCCAGCAGCCCCTTTCAGGGGGTCCCGCCCCACTTT. Amino acids: CASSPFQGVPPHF.

This clone was observed once. CDR3 in amino acids: CASSLRRFYEQYF. DNA for the CDR3: TGTGCCAGCAGCTTGAGACGGTTCTACGAGCAGTACTTC. This chain connects TRBV5-6 to TRBJ2-7; no clear D gene. Per the germline V gene, CDR1 is SGHDT and CDR2 is YYEEEE. Trimming took off 1 base at V and 3 bases at J, with 8 bases between the two ends. This CDR3 comprises 13 residues.

This clone has only one observation. The V call is TRBV7-9, the J call TRBJ2-2, with D unclear. Germline-derived CDR1 and CDR2 are SEHNR and FQNEAQ (reference sequence). The V and J ends lost 1 base and 1 base respectively, with 4 bases between them. The CDR3 is 14 amino acids. The CDR3 reads CASSLGENTGELFF. CDR3 in DNA: TGTGCCAGCAGCTTAGGCGAGAACACCGGGGAGCTGTTTTTT.

The rearrangement uses TRBV6-2 or TRBV6-3 and TRBJ2-2, with TRBD1 identical over 7 bases. Per germline, CDR1 MNHEY and CDR2 SVGEGT. The CDR3 length is 17 residues. V shed 6 bases and J 7 bases; nucleotides not matched to a gene: 17. This chain's CDR3 is CASSPSWSRGLGGELFF. The CDR3 coding sequence is TGTGCCAGCAGCCCTTCTTGGTCGAGGGGGCTCGGCGGGGAGCTGTTTTTT.

This chain links TRBV24-1 with TRBJ1-6; possible D gene TRBD1, 6 bases. The CDR3 is made up of 15 amino acids. Germline V gives CDR1 KGHDR, CDR2 SFDVKD. V lost 4 bases and J lost 7, with 13 bases in between. The CDR3 region is CATSEAAGANSPLHF. The CDR3 DNA is TGTGCCACCAGTGAGGCGGCAGGGGCGAATTCACCCCTCCACTTT.

This clone was seen only once. J is TRBJ1-4 and V is TRBV7-9, with D unclear. Germline V gives CDR1 SEHNR, CDR2 FQNEAQ (reference sequence). The CDR3 has 12 amino acids. Between the trimmed V and J ends, which lost 4 bases and 13 bases, there was a span of 13 bases. The CDR3 sequence is CASSWAEGRLFF. The CDR3 DNA sequence: TGTGCCAGCAGCTGGGCAGAGGGTAGACTGTTTTTT.

The gene calls are TRBV7-2 and TRBJ2-3, with 13 bases fitting TRBD2. The CDR3 is made up of 18 amino acids. V lost 6 bases and J lost 0; bases outside the gene matches: 9. CDR1 SGHTA and CDR2 FQGNSA come from the germline V gene. The CDR3 DNA reads as TGTGCCAGCAGATTCGGACTAGCGGGGGCCTCTAGCACAGATACGCAGTATTTT. Amino acid sequence: CASRFGLAGASSTDTQYF.

The V and J genes are TRBV6-5 and TRBJ2-4, with D maybe TRBD1 (6 bases). With 6 bases removed from V and 7 bases from J, the gap between germline ends came to 16 bases. The germline CDR1 and CDR2 sequences are MNHEY and SVGAGI. The CDR3 covers 14 residues. The CDR3 spells CASSLLQGGNIQYF. DNA of the CDR3: TGTGCCAGCAGCTTATTACAGGGTGGGAACATTCAGTACTTC.

The V call is TRBV6-2 or TRBV6-3, the J call TRBJ2-5; unclear D gene. V dropped 6 bases and J dropped 1 base, with 15 bases sitting between them. CDR1 MNHEY and CDR2 SVGEGT come from the germline V gene. The CDR3 has 15 amino acids. CDR3 in DNA: TGTGCCAGCAGCCAAGCCCCCCGGACCCAAGAGACCCAGTACTTC. Its protein product is CASSQAPRTQETQYF.

V and J are TRBV7-9 and TRBJ2-1; D is possibly TRBD2 (7 bases). The CDR3 covers 15 residues. Trimming pared 8 bases from V and 7 bases from J, leaving 21 bases between. Germline CDR1 is SEHNR and CDR2 is FQNEAQ (reference sequence). CDR3 loop: CASSMGGGPWNEQFF. CDR3 DNA: TGTGCCAGCTCCATGGGGGGGGGCCCGTGGAATGAGCAGTTCTTC.

The V call is TRBV18, the J call TRBJ2-5, with D unclear. CDR1 is KGHSH and CDR2 is LQKENI in the germline V gene. V lost 8 bases and J 0 bases, leaving 4 bases between the germline ends. The CDR3 is made up of 11 amino acids. CDR3 loop: CASRDQETQYF. DNA for the CDR3: TGTGCCAGCCGAGACCAAGAGACCCAGTACTTC.

This clone occurred once. This rearrangement joins TRBV7-9 to TRBJ1-2, with 7 bases aligning to TRBD1. The CDR3 is made up of 15 amino acids. Germline V gene sequence: CDR1 SEHNR, CDR2 FQNEAQ (reference sequence). V was pared by 1 base and J by 7 bases, with 9 bases of the junction left unmatched. In DNA, the CDR3 is TGTGCCAGCAGCTTAGGCCAGGGGGGATCGTCTGGCTACACCTTC. Residues: CASSLGQGGSSGYTF.

The chain recombines TRBV5-6 with TRBJ2-7; no reliable D call. This CDR3 has 12 amino acids. Trimming took off 0 bases at V and 3 bases at J, with 4 bases between the two ends. The germline gives CDR1 SGHDT, CDR2 YYEEEE. The CDR3 DNA follows: TGTGCCAGCAGCTTGGACAACTACGAGCAGTACTTC. Translating gives CASSLDNYEQYF.

The chain combines TRBV9 with TRBJ2-3, with D perhaps TRBD2 (7 bases). V was shortened by 3 bases and J by 2 bases, with 19 bases between the two germline ends. The CDR3 loop spans 17 amino acids. Germline V gives CDR1 SGDLS, CDR2 YYNGEE. For the CDR3, the DNA is TGTGCCAGCAGCGCGAGAGCGGCGGGGGCCCTCACAGATACGCAGTATTTT. Encoded protein: CASSARAAGALTDTQYF.

In this sample, this clone turned up once. J is TRBJ1-1 and V is TRBV4-1; D remains ambiguous. V lost 0 bases, J lost 9 bases, and 8 bases lay in between. The CDR3 runs to 12 residues. CDR1 MGHRA and CDR2 YSYEKL come from the germline V gene. In DNA, the CDR3 is TGCGCCAGCAGCCAAGACCGATCCCAAGCTTTCTTT. Protein product: CASSQDRSQAFF.

The chain uses TRBV27 and TRBJ2-7; the match to TRBD1 covers 9 bases. Germline trimming cut 8 bases from V and 3 bases from J; bases unmatched to any gene: 2. In germline, CDR1 is MNHEY, CDR2 SMNVEV (reference sequence). There are 12 residues in the CDR3. This chain's CDR3 is CASGTGRYEQYF. The CDR3 DNA reads as TGTGCCAGCGGGACAGGGCGCTACGAGCAGTACTTC.

V gene TRBV30 combines with J gene TRBJ2-1; the match to TRBD2 covers 12 bases. This CDR3 contains 15 residues. J was trimmed by 7 bases and V by 5 bases; bases with no gene match: 9. CDR1 and CDR2 (germline): GTSNPN, SVGIG (reference sequence). Here the CDR3 reads CAWARGLAGLNEQFF. In DNA, the CDR3 is TGTGCCTGGGCCCGAGGACTAGCGGGGTTAAATGAGCAGTTCTTC.

The chain employs TRBV28 and TRBJ2-5; D uncertain. This CDR3 spans 14 amino acids. In germline, CDR1 is MDHEN, CDR2 SYDVKM. The V end lost 3 bases, the J end lost 2 bases, and 10 bases lay between the germline ends. As DNA, the CDR3 is TGTGCCAGCAGTTTCATCCAACAACAAGAGACCCAGTACTTC. It encodes CASSFIQQQETQYF.

This chain links TRBV5-6 with TRBJ2-1; D might be TRBD2 (6 bases). V lost 0 bases and J 6 bases, leaving 19 bases between the germline ends. The CDR3 is made up of 17 amino acids. Germline loops: CDR1 SGHDT, CDR2 YYEEEE. This chain's CDR3 is CASSLGLGGLRVNEQFF. DNA for the CDR3: TGTGCCAGCAGCTTGGGGTTGGGGGGTTTACGAGTCAATGAGCAGTTCTTC. The full variable domain, with the rest looked up from reference TRBV5-6 and TRBJ2-1, is DAGVTQSPTHLIKTRGQQVTLRCSPKSGHDTVSWYQQALGQGPQFIFQYYEEEERQRGNFPDRFSGHQFPNYSSELNVNALLLGDSALYLCASSLGLGGLRVNEQFFGPGTRLTVL.

This chain connects TRBV3-1 (or the pseudogene TRBV3-2) to TRBJ2-7, with D maybe TRBD1 (7 bases). Germline values: CDR1 LGHDT, CDR2 YNNKEL (reference sequence). This CDR3 has 12 residues. V lost 10 bases and J 3 bases, leaving 13 bases between the germline ends. CDR3 region: CATGQEGYEQYF. In nucleotides, the CDR3 is TGTGCCACAGGACAGGAGGGCTACGAGCAGTACTTC.

V usage is TRBV3-1 (or the pseudogene TRBV3-2) and J usage is TRBJ1-1; 12 bases are a match to TRBD1. The CDR3 has 16 residues. From germline, CDR1 is LGHDT and CDR2 YNNKEL (reference sequence). With V trimmed by 6 bases and J by 2 bases, 7 bases remained unmatched. The CDR3 region is CASRPGQGARNTEAFF. The CDR3 DNA sequence: TGTGCCAGCAGACCGGGACAGGGGGCTCGCAACACTGAAGCTTTCTTT.

The genes are TRBV27 and TRBJ1-2; D call uncertain. CDR1 MNHEY and CDR2 SMNVEV come from the germline V gene (reference sequence). The length of the CDR3 is 13 residues. The V end was cut by 9 bases, the J end by 5 bases, with 16 bases between. CDR3: CASIGSGSYGYTF. In DNA, the CDR3 is TGTGCCAGTATAGGTTCGGGATCTTATGGCTACACCTTC.

The gene calls are TRBV5-1 and TRBJ1-4; no reliable D call. In germline, CDR1 is SGHRS, CDR2 YFSETQ. The CDR3 is 13 residues long. The V gene lost 2 bases and the J gene lost 8 bases, with 10 bases spanning the gap. The CDR3 region is CASSFDLGEKLFF. The DNA for the CDR3 is TGCGCCAGCAGCTTCGACTTAGGAGAAAAACTGTTTTTT.

The chain joins TRBV29-1 to TRBJ1-2, with D unclear. This CDR3 region has 12 residues. Per the germline V gene, CDR1 is SQVTM and CDR2 is ANQGSEA. Trimming removed 4 bases at V and 4 bases at J, with 10 bases between. CDR3 coding DNA: TGCAGCGTTGGGGAGGTCGGCTATGGCTACACCTTC. This translates into CSVGEVGYGYTF.

The rearrangement joins TRBV11-3 to TRBJ2-5; the D gene could be TRBD1 or TRBD2 (6 bases each). The germline CDR1 and CDR2 sequences are SGHNT and YENEEA. The CDR3 contains 14 residues. V shed 5 bases and J shed 4 bases, with 14 bases lying between them. The CDR3 reads CASSTGASGETQYF. The CDR3 coding sequence is TGTGCCAGCAGCACGGGGGCAAGTGGAGAGACCCAGTACTTC.

The chain links TRBV30 to TRBJ1-2; possibly TRBD1 for D (6 bases). The V gene lost 4 bases and the J gene lost 8 bases, with 14 bases spanning the gap. This CDR3 contains 12 residues. Germline-derived CDR1 and CDR2 are GTSNPN and SVGIG (reference sequence). Here the CDR3 reads CAWNPRGSGYTF. Written as DNA, the CDR3 is TGTGCCTGGAATCCCAGGGGCAGCGGCTACACCTTC.

This sequence joins TRBV7-6 and TRBJ2-7; 7 nucleotides match TRBD1. V was clipped by 4 bases and J by 4 bases; unmatched bases: 7. The CDR3 spans 14 residues. Germline CDR1 SGHVS, CDR2 FNYEAQ. The CDR3 loop is CASSSRPGQYEQYF. The DNA for the CDR3 is TGTGCCAGCAGCTCCCGCCCGGGACAGTACGAGCAGTACTTC.